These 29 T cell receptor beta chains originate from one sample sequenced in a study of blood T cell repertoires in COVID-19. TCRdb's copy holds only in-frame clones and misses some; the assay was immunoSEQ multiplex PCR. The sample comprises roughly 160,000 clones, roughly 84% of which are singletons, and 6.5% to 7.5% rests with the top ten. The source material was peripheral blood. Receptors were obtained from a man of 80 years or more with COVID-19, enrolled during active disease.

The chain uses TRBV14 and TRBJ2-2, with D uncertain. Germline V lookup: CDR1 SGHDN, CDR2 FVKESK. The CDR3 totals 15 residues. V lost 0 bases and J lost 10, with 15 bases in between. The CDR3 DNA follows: TGTGCCAGCAGCCAAGAAGCCACCAGGCCCGAGGAGCTGTTTTTT. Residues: CASSQEATRPEELFF.

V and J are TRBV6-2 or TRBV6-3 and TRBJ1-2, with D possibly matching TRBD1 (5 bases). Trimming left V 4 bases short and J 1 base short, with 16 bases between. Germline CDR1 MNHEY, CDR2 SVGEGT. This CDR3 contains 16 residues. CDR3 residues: CASSSGRTNVNYGYTF. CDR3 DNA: TGTGCCAGCAGTTCAGGACGGACAAACGTTAACTATGGCTACACCTTC.

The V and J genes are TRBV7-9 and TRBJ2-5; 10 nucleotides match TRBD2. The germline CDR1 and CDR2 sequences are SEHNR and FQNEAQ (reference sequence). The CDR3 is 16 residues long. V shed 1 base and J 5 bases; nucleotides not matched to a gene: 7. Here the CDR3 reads CASSLGSGGAPETQYF. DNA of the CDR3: TGTGCCAGCAGCTTAGGAAGCGGGGGGGCCCCGGAGACCCAGTACTTC.

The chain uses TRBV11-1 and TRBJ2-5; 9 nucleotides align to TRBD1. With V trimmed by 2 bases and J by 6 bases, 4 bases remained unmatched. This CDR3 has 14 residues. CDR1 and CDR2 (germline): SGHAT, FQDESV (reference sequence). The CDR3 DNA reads TGTGCCAGCAGCTTACCGGGACAGGGAAAGACCCAGTACTTC. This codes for CASSLPGQGKTQYF.

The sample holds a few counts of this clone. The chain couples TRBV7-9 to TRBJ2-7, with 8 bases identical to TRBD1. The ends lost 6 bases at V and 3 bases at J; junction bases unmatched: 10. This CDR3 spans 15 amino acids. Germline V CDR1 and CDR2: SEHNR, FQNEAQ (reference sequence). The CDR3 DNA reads TGTGCCAGCAGTCCTAGGGGACAGGATTTCTACGAGCAGTACTTC. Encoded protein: CASSPRGQDFYEQYF.

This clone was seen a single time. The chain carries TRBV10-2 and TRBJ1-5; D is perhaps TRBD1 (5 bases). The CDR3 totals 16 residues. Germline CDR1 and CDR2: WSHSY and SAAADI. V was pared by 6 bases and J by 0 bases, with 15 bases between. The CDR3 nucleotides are TGCGCCAGCAGGAGTGACAGATACCTTAGCAATCAGCCCCAGCATTTT. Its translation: CASRSDRYLSNQPQHF.

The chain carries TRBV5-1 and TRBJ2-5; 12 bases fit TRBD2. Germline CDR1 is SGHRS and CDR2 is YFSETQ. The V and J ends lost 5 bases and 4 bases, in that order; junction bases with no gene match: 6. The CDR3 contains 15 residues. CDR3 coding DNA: TGCGCCAGCAGTTCTAGCGGGGGGGCCCGAGAGACCCAGTACTTC. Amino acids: CASSSSGGARETQYF.

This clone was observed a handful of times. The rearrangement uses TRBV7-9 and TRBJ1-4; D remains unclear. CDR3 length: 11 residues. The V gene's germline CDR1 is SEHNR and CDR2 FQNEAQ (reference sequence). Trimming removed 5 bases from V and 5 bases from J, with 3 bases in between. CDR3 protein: CASSQNEKLFF. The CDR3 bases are TGTGCCAGCAGCCAGAATGAAAAACTGTTTTTT.

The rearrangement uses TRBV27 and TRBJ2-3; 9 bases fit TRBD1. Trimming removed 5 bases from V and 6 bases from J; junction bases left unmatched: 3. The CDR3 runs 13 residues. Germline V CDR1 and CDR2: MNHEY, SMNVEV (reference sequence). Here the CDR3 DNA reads TGTGCCAGCAGTCGACAGGGGGATGATACGCAGTATTTT. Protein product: CASSRQGDDTQYF.

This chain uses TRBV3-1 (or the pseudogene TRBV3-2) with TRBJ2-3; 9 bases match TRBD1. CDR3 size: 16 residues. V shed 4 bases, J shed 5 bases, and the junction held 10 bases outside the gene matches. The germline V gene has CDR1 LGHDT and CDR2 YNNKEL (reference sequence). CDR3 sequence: CASSLNTGGAGDTQYF. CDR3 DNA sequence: TGTGCCAGCAGCCTCAACACAGGGGGCGCAGGAGATACGCAGTATTTT.

DNA of the CDR3: TGTGCCAGCAGCCCCGTGGCGAACACTGAAGCTTTCTTT. Translating it yields CASSPVANTEAFF. V usage is TRBV7-7 and J usage is TRBJ1-1; D call uncertain. The length of the CDR3 is 13 residues. Trimming removed 5 bases from V and 1 base from J, with 8 bases in between. Per germline, CDR1 SSHAT and CDR2 FNYEAQ (reference sequence).

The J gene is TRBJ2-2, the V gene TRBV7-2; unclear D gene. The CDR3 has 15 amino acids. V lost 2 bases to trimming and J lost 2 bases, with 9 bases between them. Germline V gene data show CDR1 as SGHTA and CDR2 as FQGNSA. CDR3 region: CASSLRSLNTGELFF. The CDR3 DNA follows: TGTGCCAGCAGCTTAAGGAGCCTTAACACCGGGGAGCTGTTTTTT.

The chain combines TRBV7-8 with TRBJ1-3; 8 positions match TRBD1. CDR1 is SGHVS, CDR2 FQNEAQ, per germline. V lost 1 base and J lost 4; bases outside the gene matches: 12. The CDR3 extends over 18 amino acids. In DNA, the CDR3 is TGTGCCAGCAGCTTAGTAGCCCAGACAGGGGATGAGGGAAACACCATATATTTT. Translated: CASSLVAQTGDEGNTIYF.

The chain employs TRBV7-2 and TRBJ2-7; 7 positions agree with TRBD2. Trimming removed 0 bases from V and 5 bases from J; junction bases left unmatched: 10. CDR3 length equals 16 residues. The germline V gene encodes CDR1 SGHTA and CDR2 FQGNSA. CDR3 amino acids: CASSLAGGGNRHEQYF. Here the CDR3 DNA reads TGTGCCAGCAGCTTAGCGGGGGGGGGAAATAGGCACGAGCAGTACTTC. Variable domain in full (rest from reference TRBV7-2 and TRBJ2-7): GAGVSQSPSNKVTEKGKDVELRCDPISGHTALYWYRQSLGQGLEFLIYFQGNSAPDKSGLPSDRFSAERTGGSVSTLTIQRTQQEDSAVYLCASSLAGGGNRHEQYFGPGTRLTVT.

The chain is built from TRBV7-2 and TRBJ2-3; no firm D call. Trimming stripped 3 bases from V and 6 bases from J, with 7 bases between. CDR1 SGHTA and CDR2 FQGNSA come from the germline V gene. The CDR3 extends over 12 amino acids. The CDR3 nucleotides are TGTGCCAGCAGCTTTCAGTTGGATACGCAGTATTTT. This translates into CASSFQLDTQYF.

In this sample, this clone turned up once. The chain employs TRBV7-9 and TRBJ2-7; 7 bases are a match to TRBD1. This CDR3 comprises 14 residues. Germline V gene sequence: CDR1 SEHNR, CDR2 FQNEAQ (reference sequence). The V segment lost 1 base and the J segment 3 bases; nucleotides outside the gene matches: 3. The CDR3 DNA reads TGTGCCAGCAGCTTAGGGACAGGAAGCTACGAGCAGTACTTC. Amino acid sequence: CASSLGTGSYEQYF. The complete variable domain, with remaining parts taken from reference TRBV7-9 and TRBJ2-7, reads DTGVSQNPRHKITKRGQNVTFRCDPISEHNRLYWYRQTLGQGPEFLTYFQNEAQLEKSRLLSDRFSAERPKGSFSTLEIQRTEQGDSAMYLCASSLGTGSYEQYFGPGTRLTVT.

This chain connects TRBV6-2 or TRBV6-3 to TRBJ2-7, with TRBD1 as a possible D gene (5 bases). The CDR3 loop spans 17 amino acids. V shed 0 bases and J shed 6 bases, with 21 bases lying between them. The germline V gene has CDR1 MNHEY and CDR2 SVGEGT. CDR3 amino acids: CASSYSTVLGSMGEQYF. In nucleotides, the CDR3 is TGTGCCAGCAGTTACTCGACAGTGCTGGGGTCCATGGGCGAGCAGTACTTC.

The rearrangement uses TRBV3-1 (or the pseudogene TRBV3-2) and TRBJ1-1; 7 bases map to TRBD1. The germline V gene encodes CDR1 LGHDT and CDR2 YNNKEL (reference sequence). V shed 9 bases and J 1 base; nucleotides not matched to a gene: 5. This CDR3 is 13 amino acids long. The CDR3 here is CASSGTENTEAFF. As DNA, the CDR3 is TGTGCCAGTTCCGGGACAGAGAACACTGAAGCTTTCTTT.

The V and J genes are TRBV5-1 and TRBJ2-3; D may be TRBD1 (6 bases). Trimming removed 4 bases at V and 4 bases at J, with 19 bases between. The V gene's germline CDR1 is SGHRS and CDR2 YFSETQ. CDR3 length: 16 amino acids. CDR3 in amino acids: CASSPSRTAVPDTQYF. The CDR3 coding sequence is TGCGCCAGCAGCCCGAGCCGGACAGCGGTACCAGATACGCAGTATTTT.

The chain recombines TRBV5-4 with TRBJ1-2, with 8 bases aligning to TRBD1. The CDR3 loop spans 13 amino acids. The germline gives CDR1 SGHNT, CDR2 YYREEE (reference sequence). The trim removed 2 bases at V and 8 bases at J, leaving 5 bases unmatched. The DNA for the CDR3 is TGTGCCAGCAGCTTACGGACAGGGAGCGGCTACACCTTC. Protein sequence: CASSLRTGSGYTF.

DNA of the CDR3: TGTGCCAGCAGCAGCCGGGGGGGGCTTAGGGAGCCCCAGCATTTT. It is translated as CASSSRGGLREPQHF. This chain connects TRBV5-6 to TRBJ1-5; D perhaps matches TRBD1 (6 bases). V lost 4 bases, J lost 8 bases, and 19 bases lay in between. Germline CDR1 and CDR2: SGHDT and YYEEEE. The CDR3 sequence is 15 residues long.

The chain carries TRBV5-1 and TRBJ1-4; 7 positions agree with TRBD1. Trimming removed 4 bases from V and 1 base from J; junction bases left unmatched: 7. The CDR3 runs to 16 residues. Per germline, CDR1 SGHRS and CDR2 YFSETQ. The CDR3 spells CASSAGQVVTNEKLFF. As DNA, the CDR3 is TGCGCCAGCAGCGCCGGACAGGTGGTAACTAATGAAAAACTGTTTTTT.

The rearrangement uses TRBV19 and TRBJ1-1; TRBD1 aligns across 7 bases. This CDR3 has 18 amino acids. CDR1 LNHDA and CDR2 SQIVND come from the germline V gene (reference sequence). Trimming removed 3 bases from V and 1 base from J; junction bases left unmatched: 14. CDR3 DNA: TGTGCCAGTAGTATTGGGTACTCGGGACAGCGAGCGAACACTGAAGCTTTCTTT. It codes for CASSIGYSGQRANTEAFF.

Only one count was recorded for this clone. CDR3 protein: CASSYSRQGIHEQYF. The CDR3 nucleotides are TGTGCCAGCAGTTACTCACGACAGGGAATCCACGAGCAGTACTTC. V gene TRBV6-2 or TRBV6-3 combines with J gene TRBJ2-7, with 7 nucleotides matching TRBD1. In germline, CDR1 is MNHEY, CDR2 SVGEGT. This CDR3 is built from 15 residues. Trimming cost V 0 bases and J 5 bases; bases outside gene matches: 7.

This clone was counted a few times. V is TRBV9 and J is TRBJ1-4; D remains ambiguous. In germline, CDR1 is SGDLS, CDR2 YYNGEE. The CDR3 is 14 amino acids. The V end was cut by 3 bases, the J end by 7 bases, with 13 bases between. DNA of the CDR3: TGTGCCAGCAGCGAGACATCCTACGGTGAAAAACTGTTTTTT. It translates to CASSETSYGEKLFF. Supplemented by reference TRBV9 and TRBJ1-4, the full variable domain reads DSGVTQTPKHLITATGQRVTLRCSPRSGDLSVYWYQQSLDQGLQFLIQYYNGEERAKGNILERFSAQQFPDLHSELNLSSLELGDSALYFCASSETSYGEKLFFGSGTQLSVL.

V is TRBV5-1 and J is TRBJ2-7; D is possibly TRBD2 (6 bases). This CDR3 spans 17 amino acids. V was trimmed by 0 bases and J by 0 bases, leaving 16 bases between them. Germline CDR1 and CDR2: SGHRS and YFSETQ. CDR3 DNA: TGCGCCAGCAGCTTGGTAGTCAACCAGGGAGGCTCCTACGAGCAGTACTTC. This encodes CASSLVVNQGGSYEQYF. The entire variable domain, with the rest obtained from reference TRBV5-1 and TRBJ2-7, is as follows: KAGVTQTPRYLIKTRGQQVTLSCSPISGHRSVSWYQQTPGQGLQFLFEYFSETQRNKGNFPGRFSGRQFSNSRSEMNVSTLELGDSALYLCASSLVVNQGGSYEQYFGPGTRLTVT.

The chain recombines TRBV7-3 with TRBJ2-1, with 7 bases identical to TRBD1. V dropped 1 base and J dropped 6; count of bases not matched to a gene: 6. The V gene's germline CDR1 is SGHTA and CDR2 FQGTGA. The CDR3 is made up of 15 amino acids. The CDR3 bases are TGTGCCAGCAGCTTAATGACAGGGCCTCCCAATGAGCAGTTCTTC. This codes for CASSLMTGPPNEQFF.

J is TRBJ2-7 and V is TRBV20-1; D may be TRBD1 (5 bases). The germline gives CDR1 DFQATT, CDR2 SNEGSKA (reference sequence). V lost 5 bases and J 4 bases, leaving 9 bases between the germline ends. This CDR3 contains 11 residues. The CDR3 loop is CSAGATYEQYF. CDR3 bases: TGCAGTGCTGGGGCTACGTACGAGCAGTACTTC.

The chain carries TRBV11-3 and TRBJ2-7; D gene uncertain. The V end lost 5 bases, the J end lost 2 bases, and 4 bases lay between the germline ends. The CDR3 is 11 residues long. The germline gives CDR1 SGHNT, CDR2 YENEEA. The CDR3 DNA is TGTGCCAGCAGCCTAACCTACGAGCAGTACTTC. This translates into CASSLTYEQYF. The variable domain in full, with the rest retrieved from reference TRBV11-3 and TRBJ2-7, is EAGVVQSPRYKIIEKKQPVAFWCNPISGHNTLYWYLQNLGQGPELLIRYENEEAVDDSQLPKDRFSAERLKGVDSTLKIQPAELGDSAVYLCASSLTYEQYFGPGTRLTVT.